The 15 T cell receptor beta chains reported below all come from one sample, sequenced in a study of T-cell reconstitution after alpha-beta-depleted transplantation in children. Researchers prepared the TCRbeta library using unique molecular identifiers, the study reports. TCRdb re-derived calls from the PCR reads in MiXCR, one entry per CDR3 protein. Of fewer than 550,000 distinct CDR3 sequences in the sample, 11% were seen once. The source was PBMCs from the stem cell graft donor, collected from the stem cell graft. These receptors all come from a human donor who donated a stem cell graft to a child with acute myeloid leukemia.

In this sample, this clonotype turned up a few times. The CDR3 DNA is TGTGCCTCTAGCGGGATGAGAGAGACCCAGTACTTC. This translates into CASSGMRETQYF. The V and J genes are TRBV25-1 and TRBJ2-5, with 9 bases that match TRBD2. V lost 11 bases and J lost 4; bases outside the gene matches: 5. Looked up from germline, CDR1 is MGHDK and CDR2 is SYGVNS. This CDR3 contains 12 residues.

The CDR3 here is CAWSGRANYGYTF. In DNA, the CDR3 is TGTGCCTGGAGTGGGAGAGCTAACTATGGCTACACCTTC. The chain employs TRBV30 and TRBJ1-2; no clear D gene. CDR3 size: 13 residues. Germline CDR1 GTSNPN, CDR2 SVGIG (reference sequence). Trimming left V 1 base short and J 0 bases short, with 6 bases between.

The chain recombines TRBV7-8 with TRBJ2-7; D possibly uses TRBD1 or TRBD2 (6 bases each). This CDR3 has 16 residues. The V end lost 5 bases, the J end lost 3 bases, and 20 bases lay between the germline ends. Germline CDR1 reads SGHVS; CDR2 reads FQNEAQ. The CDR3: CASSLRGQGMGYEQYF. The CDR3, as DNA: TGTGCCAGCAGCCTACGGGGGCAGGGTATGGGCTACGAGCAGTACTTC.

V is TRBV19 and J is TRBJ1-5; D is perhaps TRBD1 (5 bases). V was pared by 9 bases and J by 7 bases, with 19 bases between. Germline CDR1 reads LNHDA; CDR2 reads SQIVND (reference sequence). The CDR3 has 14 amino acids. The CDR3 reads CASSREGTGQPQHF. The CDR3 nucleotides are TGTGCCAGCTCACGGGAGGGGACGGGGCAGCCCCAGCATTTT.

The chain recombines TRBV7-2 with TRBJ1-2; the D is unclear. Germline values: CDR1 SGHTA, CDR2 FQGNSA. Deletions cut 5 bases from V and 4 bases from J, with 17 bases between. This CDR3 spans 15 amino acids. The DNA for the CDR3 is TGTGCCAGCAGCGAATACGGGTCTATTATCTATGGCTACACCTTC. It codes for CASSEYGSIIYGYTF.

This clonotype was found many times. This chain links TRBV20-1 with TRBJ2-1, with 11 bases matching TRBD2. Germline V lookup: CDR1 DFQATT, CDR2 SNEGSKA (reference sequence). The CDR3 has 13 amino acids. For the CDR3, the DNA is TGCGGAATTGATGGGACTAGCGGAAAAAGGCAGTTCTTC. Amino acids: CGIDGTSGKRQFF.

The sample holds a few counts of this clonotype. This chain connects TRBV7-9 to TRBJ2-7; D may match TRBD1 or TRBD2 (6 bases each). V was pared by 5 bases and J by 5 bases, with 16 bases between. CDR1 is SEHNR and CDR2 is FQNEAQ in the germline V gene (reference sequence). The CDR3 has 14 residues. The CDR3 is CASSVGGADHEQYF. The CDR3 region has the DNA TGTGCCAGCAGCGTGGGGGGCGCGGATCACGAGCAGTACTTC.

With regard to this clonotype: At one end the junction does not follow the germline gene, possibly because of a read error. This chain uses TRBV5-8 with TRBJ2-1; 10 bases agree with TRBD2. Germline V gene sequence: CDR1 SGHTS, CDR2 YDEGEE. CDR3 length equals 13 residues. CDR3 coding DNA: TGTGCCAACAGCGGGAGGGCTTTTCATGAGCAGTTCTTC. Translated, it gives CANSGRAFHEQFF.

This clonotype was recorded at least ten times. The chain has TRBV10-3 and TRBJ2-3, with D uncertain. V was cut by 2 bases and J by 3 bases, with 12 bases left in between. The length of the CDR3 is 15 residues. Germline lookup yields CDR1 ENHRY and CDR2 SYGVKD. The CDR3 coding sequence is TGTGCCATCAGTGAGGGAACAGACAAGACAGATACGCAGTATTTT. It encodes CAISEGTDKTDTQYF.

J is TRBJ2-7 and V is TRBV5-6; D gene ambiguous. The ends were cut back, 1 base at V and 5 bases at J, with 10 bases in the middle. The germline gives CDR1 SGHDT, CDR2 YYEEEE. The CDR3 sequence is 13 residues long. The CDR3 bases are TGTGCCAGCAGCTTGTTTTCTAGAGACGAGCAGTACTTC. It yields the protein CASSLFSRDEQYF.

V usage is TRBV6-1 and J usage is TRBJ2-1; no clear D gene. Trimming pared 2 bases from V and 7 bases from J, leaving 6 bases between. There are 12 residues in the CDR3. In germline, CDR1 is MNHNS, CDR2 SASEGT. CDR3 DNA sequence: TGTGCCAGCAGTGAATGGGGTAATGAGCAGTTCTTC. It translates to CASSEWGNEQFF.

V gene TRBV11-1 combines with J gene TRBJ2-3, with TRBD2 matching over 10 bases. Germline V gene sequence: CDR1 SGHAT, CDR2 FQDESV (reference sequence). The junction had 8 bases not matched to a gene; V was cut back by 5 bases and J by 6 bases. This CDR3 is 15 amino acids long. CDR3: CASSQGTSVRDTQYF. Written as DNA, the CDR3 is TGTGCCAGCAGCCAAGGGACTAGCGTCAGGGATACGCAGTATTTT.

The chain is built from TRBV12-3 or TRBV12-4 and TRBJ2-2; 10 bases are shared with TRBD2. Trimming removed 8 bases from V and 5 bases from J; junction bases left unmatched: 5. The CDR3 has 14 amino acids. The CDR3 nucleotides read TGTGCCAGCGTGTGGACTAGCGGAACCGGGGAGCTGTTTTTT. This encodes CASVWTSGTGELFF.

This clonotype appeared a few times. V usage is TRBV15 and J usage is TRBJ1-5; possible D gene TRBD1, 5 bases. Trimming stripped 5 bases from V and 11 bases from J, with 10 bases between. The CDR3 is made up of 11 amino acids. The germline V gene has CDR1 LNHNV and CDR2 YYDKDF (reference sequence). The CDR3 sequence: CATSSRGAQHF. CDR3 nucleotide sequence: TGTGCCACCAGCTCCCGGGGGGCCCAGCATTTT.

This clonotype occurred a few times. CDR3 nucleotide sequence: TGCGCCAGCAGCTTGGTGATGGGTCCTAGCACAGATACGCAGTATTTT. Translated, it gives CASSLVMGPSTDTQYF. The chain uses TRBV5-1 and TRBJ2-3; D not resolved. The CDR3 covers 16 residues. Germline V gene sequence: CDR1 SGHRS, CDR2 YFSETQ. V was cut by 0 bases and J by 0 bases, with 11 bases left in between.